Listed below are T cell receptor beta chains from one sample, sequenced in a study of cytomegalovirus exposure and HLA in healthy donors. The table came from immunoSEQ multiplex PCR; TCRdb's copy has only in-frame clones and leaves some out. The repertoire has 200,000 to 250,000 clones, around 73% of them found once; the top ten carry 3% to 4.5%. Source material: PBMCs. Source of these receptors: a male donor in good health and CMV-seronegative. CDR3s leave out the opening cysteine and the closing phenylalanine or tryptophan. Clone size appears in some rows only: once, few, many, or a class for an expanded clone.

TRBV5-5	TRBJ1-5	few	ASSLKWDRDAYSNQPQH
TRBV4-2	TRBJ1-1	NA	ASSHTGTVMNTEAF
TRBV27	TRBJ1-1	NA	ASSPLGGQGLNTEAF
TRBV9	TRBJ2-7	NA	ASSAPGGCYEQY
TRBV5-6	TRBJ2-1	NA	ASSSPTGGAYNEQF
TRBV5-1	TRBJ2-1	NA	ASSLGLAGTYYNEQF
TRBV5-1	TRBJ2-1	NA	ASSLAGTWTRSEHEQF
TRBV19	TRBJ1-3	NA	ASSMQGSGNTIY
TRBV9	TRBJ1-1	NA	ASSGRTGDTEAF
TRBV14	TRBJ2-3	NA	ASSQPGLGTDTQY
TRBV7-2	TRBJ2-7	NA	ASSLNPRTTVYEQY
TRBV21-1	TRBJ2-2	NA	ASSIGLGLAGKISSGELF
TRBV7-9	TRBJ1-6	NA	ASSADRGRIHSPLH
TRBV9	TRBJ2-2	once	ASSVDTGVMYTGELF
TRBV19	TRBJ1-1	NA	ASSIRTGGWAF
TRBV6-6	TRBJ1-5	few	ASSLGQGASNQPQH
TRBV28	TRBJ1-1	NA	ASSLLSGGAF
TRBV29-1	TRBJ1-4	NA	SVEGQGGPDEKLF
TRBV11-2	TRBJ2-5	NA	ASSPTSLQETQY
TRBV25-1	TRBJ2-7	NA	ASSEFNRVYEQY
TRBV19	TRBJ1-2	once	ASSPTGGYGYT
TRBV27	TRBJ2-2	NA	ASTRSGTGITGELF
TRBV2	TRBJ2-7	NA	ASVENTYEQY
TRBV27	TRBJ1-5	NA	ASSLSVGQPQH
TRBV19	TRBJ2-2	NA	ASSMKGKYTGELF